These T cell receptor beta chains were read from a single sample in a study of early T cells in non-severe SARS-CoV-2 infection. TCRdb re-derived calls from the 5' RACE reads in MiXCR, one entry per CDR3 protein. The table shows approximately 42,000 distinct CDR3 sequences, with roughly 7.1% occurring only once. Sample: whole blood. The receptors here all came from an adult who was a healthcare worker with PCR-confirmed SARS-CoV-2 infection or an uninfected control (not recorded which). CDR3s include the opening cysteine and the closing phenylalanine or tryptophan. D genes are given only for firm matches. The size entry is marked missing in some rows and otherwise reads once, few, many or a size class.

V	J	size	D	CDR3	DNA
TRBV12-3/TRBV12-4	TRBJ2-2	many	NA	CASSFVAAGELFF	TGTGCCAGCAGTTTTGTAGCGGCCGGGGAGCTGTTTTTT
TRBV29-1	TRBJ2-3	NA	TRBD2	CSANGLAGADTQYF	TGCAGCGCTAACGGACTAGCCGGCGCAGATACGCAGTATTTT
TRBV29-1	TRBJ2-7	few	TRBD1	CSVEDGQGSSYEQYF	TGCAGCGTTGAAGACGGACAGGGGAGCTCCTACGAGCAGTACTTC
TRBV12-3/TRBV12-4	TRBJ2-3	many	TRBD2	CASSGLADSPDTQYF	TGTGCCAGCAGCGGACTAGCGGACTCCCCAGATACGCAGTATTTT
TRBV5-5	TRBJ1-4	few	NA	CASSLLRGRTNEKLFF	TGTGCCAGCAGCTTGTTGCGGGGAAGGACTAATGAAAAACTGTTTTTT
TRBV19	TRBJ1-2	many	NA	CASSTQDGVGYTF	TGTGCCAGTAGTACTCAGGACGGGGTAGGCTACACCTTC
TRBV19	TRBJ2-3	many	TRBD1	CASSTLLWTGADTQYF	TGTGCCAGTAGTACCCTACTATGGACAGGGGCAGATACGCAGTATTTT
TRBV18	TRBJ2-7	many	NA	CASSPYRDRILYEQYF	TGTGCCAGCTCACCATACCGGGACCGGATACTTTACGAGCAGTACTTC
TRBV3-1	TRBJ2-5	NA	TRBD1	CASSRRQGQETQYF	TGTGCCAGCAGCCGGAGACAGGGGCAAGAGACCCAGTACTTC
TRBV11-1	TRBJ1-1	many	NA	CASRRAMNTEAFF	TGTGCCAGCAGGAGGGCCATGAACACTGAAGCTTTCTTT
TRBV3-1	TRBJ1-4	many	NA	CASSQEGLTNEKLFF	TGTGCCAGCAGCCAAGAAGGACTCACTAATGAAAAACTGTTTTTT
TRBV12-3/TRBV12-4	TRBJ1-3	few	NA	CASIPDGPIGNTIYF	TGTGCCAGCATCCCAGACGGCCCAATTGGAAACACCATATATTTT
TRBV18	TRBJ2-5	many	TRBD2	CASSPGTSTKETQYF	TGTGCCAGCTCACCTGGGACTAGTACTAAAGAGACCCAGTACTTC
TRBV19	TRBJ2-1	many	NA	CASSILGPPDEQFF	TGTGCCAGTAGTATCCTCGGCCCACCCGACGAGCAGTTCTTC
TRBV7-2	TRBJ1-2	NA	TRBD1	CASSEGQGNYGYTF	TGTGCCAGCAGCGAGGGACAGGGGAACTATGGCTACACCTTC
TRBV5-1	TRBJ2-3	few	NA	CASSSEGRVTDTQYF	TGCGCCAGCAGCTCGGAGGGGCGTGTCACAGATACGCAGTATTTT